This TCR beta chain was captured in a study of T cell clonotyping in hematopoietic cell transplantation. General study results and limits: Few recipient clonotypes overlapped donors; over 95% were de novo at given depth.

Using immunoSEQ multiplex PCR, the repertoire was profiled, and TCRdb retains in-frame clones only, with some absent. The repertoire holds about 9,400 clones, around 79% seen once, with approximately 16% in the top ten. Concerning this clone: Antigen: not known.

Germline values: CDR1 SGHRS, CDR2 YFSETQ. The CDR3 runs to 14 residues. Trimming removed 3 bases from V and 2 bases from J, with 11 bases in between. This material consisted of PBMCs, taken 180 days after allogeneic stem cell transplant. This TCR was sampled from a male patient aged 40 to 55 who had an allogeneic stem cell transplant from a related donor, so the T cells may come from the graft donor. Some clones in this sample may be carry-over from other donors' samples. This chain uses TRBV5-1 with TRBJ2-5, with D possibly called TRBD1 or TRBD2 (5 bases each). CDR3 residues: CASSYRDQQETQYF. CDR3 bases: TGCGCCAGCAGCTACCGGGACCAACAAGAGACCCAGTACTTC.